The rows below give T cell receptor beta chains drawn from one sample of a study of T cells in Graves' hyperthyroidism and ophthalmopathy. TCRdb re-called the multiplex PCR reads through MiXCR, storing one row per CDR3 protein. Of 600,000 or so distinct CDR3 sequences in the sample, 13% to 15% were seen once. The sequenced sample consisted of blood. Receptor source: a woman between 18 and 30 years old with Graves' ophthalmopathy. Each CDR3 is given with its conserved first and last residue. A D gene is named only where the DNA matches it firmly.

d_call | v_call | cdr3_aa
TRBD2 | TRBV27 | CASSLGTSGSRYNNEQFF
NA | TRBV6-1 | CASSSNPRRATRDEQFF
NA | TRBV6-1 | CASSELQARSYEQYF
NA | TRBV9 | CASSAGGEKLFF
NA | TRBV20-1 | CSVKVGGPYNEQYF
TRBD2 | TRBV10-3 | CAIRTGLAGQETQYF
NA | TRBV5-5 | CASSLGWGSNQPQHF
TRBD1 | TRBV5-1 | CATGTDSYGYTF
NA | TRBV5-1 | CASSLDGQGIDTQYF
NA | TRBV6-6 | CASSYLPYRDSWGDEQFF
NA | TRBV7-9 | CATQFGELFF
NA | TRBV4-1 | CASSQEPGAGAFF
NA | TRBV7-9 | CASSSIYGELFF
TRBD2 | TRBV7-2 | CASSLPGGSPDEQFF
NA | TRBV29-1 | CSVVGGRPSTDTQYF
TRBD2 | TRBV7-9 | CASSPAIKRLAGTSGTDTQYF
TRBD1 | TRBV27 | CASSLFPGQGRNEQFF
TRBD1 | TRBV6-5 | CASSYQGQGGRNTEAFF
NA | TRBV7-9 | CASSLAGRGYEQYF
TRBD1 | TRBV5-1 | CASSLGQGLGDTQYF
TRBD1 | TRBV29-1 | CSVGDRAGWTEAFF
TRBD2 | TRBV19 | CASSIAVHRQPPGWGGIYEQYF
TRBD2 | TRBV7-3 | CASSRLAGAPYPRYEQYF
TRBD2 | TRBV5-4 | CASSPSGRYSYEQYF
NA | TRBV25-1 | CASNQVGGEQFF
NA | TRBV27 | CASSTNRRITGELFF